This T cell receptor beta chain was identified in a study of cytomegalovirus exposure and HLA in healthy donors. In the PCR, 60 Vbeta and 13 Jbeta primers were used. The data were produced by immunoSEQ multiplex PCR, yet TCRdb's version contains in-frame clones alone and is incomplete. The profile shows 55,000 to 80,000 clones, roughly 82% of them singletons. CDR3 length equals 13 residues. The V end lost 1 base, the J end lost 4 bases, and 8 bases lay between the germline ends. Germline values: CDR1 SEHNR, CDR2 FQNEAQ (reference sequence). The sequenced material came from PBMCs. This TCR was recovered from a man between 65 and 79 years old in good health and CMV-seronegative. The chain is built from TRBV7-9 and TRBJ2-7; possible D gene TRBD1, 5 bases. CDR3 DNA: TGTGCCAGCAGCTTAGACGACAGTTACGAGCAGTACTTC. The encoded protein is CASSLDDSYEQYF.